This T cell receptor (beta chain) was found in a study of spatial heterogeneity in lung cancer. Overall study findings and caveats: More often at tumor resection than at routine follow-up, ubiquitous expanded tumor TCRs were detected in the blood.

The length of the CDR3 is 16 residues. Trimming took 5 bases from V and 4 from J, leaving 15 bases between them. CDR1 and CDR2 (germline): SGHVS, FNYEAQ. This clonotype has at least ten counts. The antigen is undetermined. TCR cDNA molecules each carried a unique molecular identifier. TCRdb re-called the 5' RACE reads with MiXCR, one entry per CDR3 protein. The table lists over 10,000 distinct CDR3 sequences, around 15% of them singletons, with roughly 2.3% in the top ten. Time point given: sample taken at primary tumor resection. Extraction of whole RNA from tumor, nontumor lung or frozen PBMC preceded unsorted sequencing. The donor group consisted of 55 to 85 patients who had untreated, early-stage non-small cell lung cancer.

Here the sequenced sample was PBMCs, taken at surgery. This receptor was identified in a female donor with early-stage non-small cell lung cancer. This chain uses TRBV7-6 with TRBJ2-6; TRBD1 is a possible D gene (5 bases). CDR3 nucleotides: TGTGCCAGCAGCCGATCACAGGTGTTCGGGGCCAACGTCCTGACTTTC. Protein product: CASSRSQVFGANVLTF.